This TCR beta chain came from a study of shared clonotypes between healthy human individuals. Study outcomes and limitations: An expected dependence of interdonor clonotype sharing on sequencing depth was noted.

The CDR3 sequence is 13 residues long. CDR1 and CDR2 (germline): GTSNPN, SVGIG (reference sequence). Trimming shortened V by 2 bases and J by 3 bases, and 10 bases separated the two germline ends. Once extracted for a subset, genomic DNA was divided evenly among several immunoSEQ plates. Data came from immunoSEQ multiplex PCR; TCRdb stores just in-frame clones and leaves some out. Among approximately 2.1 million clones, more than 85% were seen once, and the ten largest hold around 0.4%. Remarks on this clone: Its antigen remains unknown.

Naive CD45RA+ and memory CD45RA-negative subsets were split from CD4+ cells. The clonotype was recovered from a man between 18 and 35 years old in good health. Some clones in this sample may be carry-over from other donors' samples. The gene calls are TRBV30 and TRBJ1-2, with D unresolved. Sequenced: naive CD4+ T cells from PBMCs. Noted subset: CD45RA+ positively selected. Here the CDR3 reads CAWSQASDYGYTF. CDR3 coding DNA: TGTGCCTGGAGTCAGGCGTCAGACTATGGCTACACCTTC.